This T cell receptor beta chain was sequenced in a study of T cells after yellow fever vaccination. Overall study context: For low cell numbers, libraries were made with SMART-Seq v4 Ultra Low Input.

This clonotype was seen repeatedly, ten times or more. Its antigen is undetermined. TCRdb called the 5' RACE reads again in MiXCR, with one record for every CDR3 protein. This sample has about 300,000 distinct CDR3 sequences, with less than 9.5% found just once. The study, taken as a whole, reports: Most clones from primary vaccination resurfaced after the booster (approximately 95% CD4, 75% to 90% CD8). Any FACS-sorted repertoire could hold abundant clonotypes that contaminate it from the bulk population. Weaker overall, the secondary response nonetheless peaked faster (day 5 versus 15).

The material was CD4+ T cells sorted from PBMCs, obtained 5 days after the yellow fever booster vaccination. This TCR was sampled from a man aged 18 to 29 who received the YFV17D yellow fever vaccine.

The CDR3 region is CASSVGTGYNQPQHF. As DNA, the CDR3 is TGCGCCAGCAGCGTCGGGACAGGCTACAATCAGCCCCAGCATTTT. V and J are TRBV5-1 and TRBJ1-5; TRBD1 aligns across 8 bases. Germline CDR1 is SGHRS and CDR2 is YFSETQ. The V and J ends lost 4 bases and 3 bases, in that order; junction bases with no gene match: 6. CDR3 length equals 15 residues. The full variable domain, completed using reference TRBV5-1 and TRBJ1-5, is KAGVTQTPRYLIKTRGQQVTLSCSPISGHRSVSWYQQTPGQGLQFLFEYFSETQRNKGNFPGRFSGRQFSNSRSEMNVSTLELGDSALYLCASSVGTGYNQPQHFGDGTRLSIL.